This T cell receptor beta chain was recorded in a study of cytomegalovirus exposure and HLA in healthy donors (dated by TCRdb to 2016 to 2017). Concerning the study at large: An earlier analysis of several hundred of the donors reported approximately 290 Gb of sequence data and 100 million to 140 million unique TCR beta sequences from 150 million to 200 million T cells. Donor age, sex, ethnicity and CMV serostatus were collected together with the repertoire data. Both class I and class II loci were covered by HLA typing, at four-digit resolution. Every discovery cohort repertoire had been produced on one sequencing platform. Genome-wide SNP genotypes for about 60% of the roughly 670 donors were used in a later genetic analysis, which treated that subset as a discovery cohort. To predict cytomegalovirus infection status, the study combined high-throughput TCR immunosequencing, statistical association of individual TCRs with disease status, and machine learning. Roughly five DR-DQ haplotypes were handled as single units for association and clustering because linkage in the cohort was strong. In an earlier analysis of roughly 580 of the donors, high-throughput TCR beta sequencing was used to judge whether each TCR beta V gene segment behaved as functional or pseudogenic. Using immunosequencing, the study profiled T cell repertoires from some 670 subjects and related those repertoires to cytomegalovirus serostatus. The number of typed donors differed by locus: about 629-630 for A, B, C, DRB1 and DQB1; 500 to 550 for DQA1; 606 for DPA1; and some 430 for DPB1. A later analysis re-examined previously published TCR beta repertoires from 600 to 700 donors and added high-resolution HLA genotyping to investigate patterns of TCR occurrence. Of the 398 genotyped donors, roughly 85% fell in the genetic ancestry cluster associated with self-reported Caucasian donors. Across 398 genotyped donors of the cohort, an average of roughly 230,000 unique TCR beta nucleotide sequences per donor were sequenced, and around 20% of those sequences were non-productive. An early release that covered more than 550 HLA-typed donors contained around 330 gigabases of sequencing data and around 80 million unique TCR sequences. In the later analysis, no new phenotypic data were used to find candidate immune exposures; instead, reliance was placed on TCR beta sequences and their occurrence across donors. The aim of the study was to test whether cataloging public T cell receptors could identify signatures of past pathogen exposure. In addition to the first cohort of 666 subjects, a separate validation cohort of 120 different subjects was used.

Including the terminal cysteine and phenylalanine, the CDR3 comprises 19 residues. The only DNA kept is the CDR3, 57 bases in frame from the first base. Trimmed from V: 4 bases; trimmed from J: 4 bases; junction bases lacking a gene match: 14. The germline V gene gives CDR1 as SGDLS and CDR2 as YYNGEE. The cohort consisted of 600 to 700 healthy bone marrow donors. All cohort members were sampled while nominally healthy, although unrecorded immune exposures were likely present. The donor was CMV seronegative and belonged to the group of 352 seronegative cohort members. A peripheral blood sample was provided by each donor, and peripheral blood mononuclear cells were used for TCR beta sequencing. The Qiagen DNeasy Blood Extraction Kit was used to extract genomic DNA from the blood cell samples. The paper's findings and limits, for the study overall: V-gene and J-gene trimming of TCR beta chains was associated with a missense DCLRE1C variant in a later genetic analysis, and the association was replicated in an independent cohort. At a false discovery rate of 0.05, a later analysis linked roughly 17,000 TCR beta sequences to specific HLA alleles. Compared with equally common non-associated chains, HLA-associated TCR beta chains in a later analysis were more clonally expanded and had lower generation probabilities. A further reported finding was that TCR beta sequences accurately predicted the HLA-A and HLA-B alleles for most subjects in the first cohort. A group of highly shared sequence variants was considered likely to be a technical artifact of the sequencing pipeline. A few of the identified cytomegalovirus-associated TCR beta chains were confirmed in vitro to be specific for cytomegalovirus antigens. HLA typing was unavailable for some donors at each locus, so association tests used only the typed subset. According to a later analysis, TCR association rates differed among HLA loci, with DRB1 alleles showing the most associated TCRs and HLA-C alleles showing the fewest. The authors suggested that the approach could potentially be extended to other disease states and immunological phenotypes. The classifier was reported to diagnose cytomegalovirus status with high specificity and sensitivity in both the original cohort and the validation cohort. Because the 87-base-pair reads could not distinguish some IMGT-functional V segments, including TRBV6-2 and TRBV6-3, those segments were excluded. In a later analysis, most CMV-associated TCR beta chains were found to appear HLA-restricted, with HLA associations seemingly driven largely by CMV exposure. When HLA alleles, especially DR and DQ, strongly co-occurred, TCR associations were difficult to assign to individual alleles. Most TCR sequences were seen in very few donors, while some public TCRs were found in many individuals. About 17 rarely observed V segments, including chromosome 9 orphons, were excluded from the earlier analysis of just under 600 of the donors because counts were too low. This cohort had only TCR beta chains sequenced, and the lack of alpha or paired-chain data limited which features could be detected. Sequencing depth was assumed to be roughly uniform across donors in the presence/absence analyses, though that assumption may not hold. Immune exposure information for the cohort was limited to CMV serostatus. Correlated functional status among segregating V segments might reflect linkage disequilibrium, but an unknown experimental factor could not be ruled out. Several of the top co-occurrence clusters appeared to be linked to parvovirus B19, influenza, CMV and Epstein-Barr virus, according to a later analysis. A later genetic analysis reported fewer N-insertions in productive TCRs among donors in an Asian-associated ancestry cluster than the roughly 650-donor mean. The study gave a list of 150 to 200 TCR beta chains associated with cytomegalovirus. Broadly in line with IMGT annotations, most TCR beta V segments showed up in productive rearrangements about 87% or about 30% of the time in an earlier analysis of around 550 of the donors.

The library was obtained by the immunoSEQ multiplex PCR assay. A mixture of 60 forward primers for TCR Vbeta segments and 13 reverse primers for TCR Jbeta segments was used in the multiplex PCR. The CDR3 region of rearranged TCR beta genes was amplified from genomic DNA by a multiplex PCR assay. The amplified TCR beta libraries were sequenced on the Illumina HiSeq System as 87-base-pair reads. The authors' analysis ran thus. Across the 700 or so repertoires, a later analysis counted 80 million or so unique TCR beta chains, 9.5 million to 13 million of which were shared by at least two donors. A nearest-neighbor algorithm error-corrected the raw reads and collapsed the reads into unique sequences, merging closely related sequences to remove PCR and sequencing errors. V, D and J gene segments were assigned by aligning CDR3 sequences to IMGT reference sequences. For a sequence to be retained, a match of at least six nucleotides was required to both a V gene segment and a J gene segment. Rearrangements were classified as productive when the CDR3 lacked stop codons and remained in frame with V and J, and all other rearrangements were classified as non-productive. CDR3 was defined according to IMGT convention as the region running from the second conserved V-encoded cysteine to the conserved J-encoded phenylalanine. In an earlier analysis of around 600 of the donors, sequences lacking an unambiguous match to a single V gene segment were excluded. An earlier analysis of approximately 590 of the donors called V segments functional above 56.7% productive rearrangements and segregating when the between-donor standard deviation exceeded 5%. To diagnose cytomegalovirus status from the catalog of TCR beta chain sequences, a statistical classification framework was built. V and J gene assignment, in a later analysis, came from comparing TCR nucleotide sequences with IMGT/GENE-DB human TR gene sequences. The TCRdist pipeline was used in a later analysis to assign CDR3 sequences and most-parsimonious VDJ recombination scenarios. In a later analysis, each TCR beta chain was defined by its CDR3 amino acid sequence together with its V-gene family, and reads lacking a unique V-gene family were excluded. In a later analysis, 450 to 600 highly shared, low-generation-probability nucleotide sequences were removed to address suspected cross-contamination and a sequencing artifact. For each public chain, a later analysis derived a clonal expansion index from normalized ranks of inferred template counts within each repertoire. In a later analysis, generation probabilities were computed with a VDJ recombination model fitted to out-of-frame rearrangements, and the resulting probabilities were checked against IGoR. Hypergeometric tests were used in a later analysis to score TCR-TCR, TCR-HLA and TCR-CMV co-occurrence, with a repertoire-size bias correction applied to the TCR pairs. False discovery rates were estimated in a later analysis by permuting HLA or CMV assignments 20 times. A later analysis grouped co-occurring TCRs with DBSCAN, adding TCRdist sequence similarity when clustering within HLA-allele-positive subsets. Repertoires with fewer than 30,000 or more than 120,000 public chains were left out of co-occurrence clustering, as were about 5 repertoires with anomalous nucleotide sharing. TCRdb stores this immuneACCESS table with in-frame sequences only. Part of the clones is absent; in the studies checked, under half of the shortfall reflects unresolved V genes, and no reason is known for the rest. V, J and clone size were drawn from that table, and D and trimming were deduced from the DNA. Recorded for this sample are about 140,000 clones; about four fifths of them occurred a single time. The ten largest make up roughly 4.7% of the sample.

Regarding this clone: Its antigen target is currently unknown. There are no base qualities to consult, and no much larger clone falls within one base.

The chain uses TRBV9 and TRBJ2-2; TRBD2 fits 12 bases in the junction. This clonotype originated in a man between 40 and 49 years old in good health and CMV-seronegative. The sample taken for sequencing was PBMCs. The encoded CDR3 is CASSPRRASGGVITGELFF. The DNA sequence is as follows: TGTGCCAGCAGCCCCCGCCGGGCTAGCGGGGGGGTTATCACCGGGGAGCTGTTTTTT. When the CDR3 is completed using the reference TRBV9 and TRBJ2-2 genes on either side, the full variable domain is DSGVTQTPKHLITATGQRVTLRCSPRSGDLSVYWYQQSLDQGLQFLIQYYNGEERAKGNILERFSAQQFPDLHSELNLSSLELGDSALYFCASSPRRASGGVITGELFFGEGSRLTVL.